The text below deals with one T cell receptor (beta chain). The CDR3 loop spans 15 amino acids. Germline CDR1 is SGHRS and CDR2 is YFSETQ. V lost 0 bases and J lost 6; bases outside the gene matches: 3. Per the study methods: Amplification of reference gene primers provided the estimated nucleated cell counts. Measured with immunoSEQ multiplex PCR; TCRdb has only the in-frame clones, and not every one. The V and J calls and clone size were taken over from that table, and D and trimming were inferred from the DNA. Among some 130,000 clones listed, over 70% were seen once. This entry comes from a study of blood T cell repertoires in COVID-19. Study-level information: PBMCs, B-cell-depleted T cells, or T cells provided the cDNA or gDNA that made up the material.

The receptor was derived from a man older than 75 with acute or convalescent COVID-19. The chain combines TRBV5-1 with TRBJ2-1; TRBD2 aligns across 10 bases. Sample: peripheral blood. CDR3 residues: CASSLEAGGLNEQFF. CDR3 in DNA: TGCGCCAGCAGCTTGGAAGCGGGGGGGCTCAATGAGCAGTTCTTC.